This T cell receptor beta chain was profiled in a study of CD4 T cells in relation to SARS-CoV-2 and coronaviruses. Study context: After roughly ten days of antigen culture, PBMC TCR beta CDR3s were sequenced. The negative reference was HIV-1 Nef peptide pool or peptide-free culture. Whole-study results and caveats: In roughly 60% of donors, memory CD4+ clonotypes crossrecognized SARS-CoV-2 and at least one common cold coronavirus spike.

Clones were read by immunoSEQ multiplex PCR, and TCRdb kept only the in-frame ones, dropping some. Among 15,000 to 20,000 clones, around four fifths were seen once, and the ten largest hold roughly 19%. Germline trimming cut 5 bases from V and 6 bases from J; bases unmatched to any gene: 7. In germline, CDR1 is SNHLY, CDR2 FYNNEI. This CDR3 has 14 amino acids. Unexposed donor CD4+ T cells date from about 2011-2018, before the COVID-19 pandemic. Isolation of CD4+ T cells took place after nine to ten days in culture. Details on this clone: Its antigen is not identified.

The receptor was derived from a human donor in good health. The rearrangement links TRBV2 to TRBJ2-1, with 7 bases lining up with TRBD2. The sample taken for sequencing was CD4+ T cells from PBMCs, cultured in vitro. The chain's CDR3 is CASSREGVGNEQFF. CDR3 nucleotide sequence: TGTGCCAGCAGTAGGGAGGGAGTAGGCAATGAGCAGTTCTTC.